This T cell receptor beta chain was recovered during a study of graft-versus-host responses after intestinal transplantation. With respect to this clone: The antigen remains unidentified.

Clones were sequenced by immunoSEQ multiplex PCR, and TCRdb holds only the in-frame ones, with some missing. The top ten clones hold approximately 0.18% of a sample with around 110,000 clones, about nine tenths of them seen once. This receptor was identified in a human donor who received an intestinal transplant. Sample: unstimulated CD4+ T cells sorted from spleen or lymph node cells, taken before intestinal transplant.

CDR3 in amino acids: CASSDSAAGAWDTQYF. The CDR3 DNA reads as TGTGCCAGCAGTGACTCGGCAGCGGGGGCTTGGGATACGCAGTATTTT. The rearrangement uses TRBV6-4 and TRBJ2-3; TRBD2 matches 8 bases. CDR3 length equals 16 residues. With V trimmed by 0 bases and J by 6 bases, 8 bases remained unmatched. Germline CDR1 reads MRHNA; CDR2 reads SNTAGT.